These 12 T cell receptor beta chains were all obtained from the same sample, sequenced in a study of identifying expanded T cells in peripheral blood. Clones were sequenced by immunoSEQ multiplex PCR, and TCRdb holds only the in-frame ones, with some missing. The sample lists about 50,000 clones; 82% were seen once. Sequencing was done on a sample of blood. All receptors derive from a person aged 18-69 years in good health.

The chain links TRBV19 to TRBJ2-1; D assignment may be TRBD1 or TRBD2 (5 bases each). The V gene lost 7 bases and the J gene lost 2 bases, with 12 bases spanning the gap. CDR3 length: 14 residues. Per germline, CDR1 LNHDA and CDR2 SQIVND (reference sequence). The CDR3: CASTSGTAYNEQFF. The DNA of the CDR3 is TGTGCCAGTACGTCCGGGACGGCCTACAATGAGCAGTTCTTC.

The gene calls are TRBV19 and TRBJ2-3, with 7 bases that match TRBD1. This CDR3 comprises 15 residues. The germline V gene encodes CDR1 LNHDA and CDR2 SQIVND (reference sequence). The junction had 5 bases not matched to a gene; V was cut back by 3 bases and J by 2 bases. CDR3 coding DNA: TGTGCCAGTAGTATGGGGGACAGCAACACAGATACGCAGTATTTT. Its translation: CASSMGDSNTDTQYF. Full variable domain (missing parts from reference TRBV19 and TRBJ2-3): DGGITQSPKYLFRKEGQNVTLSCEQNLNHDAMYWYRQDPGQGLRLIYYSQIVNDFQKGDIAEGYSVSREKKESFPLTVTSAQKNPTAFYLCASSMGDSNTDTQYFGPGTRLTVL.

The chain recombines TRBV2 with TRBJ1-6; 7 bases fit TRBD1. Germline CDR1 is SNHLY and CDR2 is FYNNEI. The ends lost 6 bases at V and 15 bases at J; junction bases unmatched: 20. This CDR3 is built from 16 residues. CDR3: CASRTTGTAGNSVLHF. Written as DNA, the CDR3 is TGTGCCAGCAGGACAACCGGGACAGCTGGAAATTCAGTCCTCCACTTT. Full variable domain (rest looked up from reference TRBV2 and TRBJ1-6): EPEVTQTPSHQVTQMGQEVILRCVPISNHLYFYWYRQILGQKVEFLVSFYNNEISEKSEIFDDQFSVERPDGSNFTLKIRSTKLEDSAMYFCASRTTGTAGNSVLHFGNGTRLTVT.

This chain joins TRBV5-6 and TRBJ1-1, with TRBD1 matching 7 bases. Germline CDR1 is SGHDT and CDR2 is YYEEEE. The V gene end was trimmed by 0 bases and the J gene end by 2 bases; junction bases not matched to a gene: 7. The CDR3 is 16 residues long. The CDR3 sequence is CASSLAQGLVNTEAFF. In nucleotides, the CDR3 is TGTGCCAGCAGCTTGGCACAGGGGTTGGTAAACACTGAAGCTTTCTTT. The entire variable domain, with the rest obtained from reference TRBV5-6 and TRBJ1-1, is as follows: DAGVTQSPTHLIKTRGQQVTLRCSPKSGHDTVSWYQQALGQGPQFIFQYYEEEERQRGNFPDRFSGHQFPNYSSELNVNALLLGDSALYLCASSLAQGLVNTEAFFGQGTRLTVV.

V gene TRBV19 combines with J gene TRBJ1-4; the D is unclear. V dropped 6 bases and J dropped 0 bases, with 11 bases sitting between them. The germline gives CDR1 LNHDA, CDR2 SQIVND (reference sequence). This CDR3 contains 15 residues. The CDR3 loop reads CASRGTAATNEKLFF. DNA of the CDR3: TGTGCCAGTAGAGGAACGGCCGCAACTAATGAAAAACTGTTTTTT.

V gene TRBV7-2 combines with J gene TRBJ2-1; 11 nucleotides agree with TRBD2. Germline CDR1 is SGHTA and CDR2 is FQGNSA. The CDR3 sequence is 15 residues long. Unmatched junction bases numbered 3, after V lost 1 base and J lost 7 bases. Here the CDR3 DNA reads TGTGCCAGCAGCTTAGGGTTAGCGGGGGGGAATGAGCAGTTCTTC. Translated, it gives CASSLGLAGGNEQFF.

This rearrangement joins TRBV5-1 to TRBJ1-2; TRBD1 matches 9 bases. This CDR3 is 15 amino acids long. Looked up from germline, CDR1 is SGHRS and CDR2 is YFSETQ. Germline trimming cut 0 bases from V and 8 bases from J; bases unmatched to any gene: 8. The CDR3 DNA sequence: TGCGCCAGCAGCTTGGTTGGGACAGGGCAAGGGGGCTACACCTTC. Translated, it gives CASSLVGTGQGGYTF.

As for this clone: The sample has other DNA sequences that encode this CDR3 too. The rearrangement joins TRBV19 to TRBJ1-1; D unresolved. The CDR3 spans 13 residues. Trimming stripped 1 base from V and 1 base from J, with 4 bases between. The germline V gene has CDR1 LNHDA and CDR2 SQIVND (reference sequence). The CDR3, as DNA: TGTGCCAGTAGTATAGGCGGGAACACTGAAGCTTTCTTT. Protein: CASSIGGNTEAFF.

This sequence joins TRBV14 and TRBJ2-5; 11 positions agree with TRBD2. J was trimmed by 3 bases and V by 4 bases; bases with no gene match: 10. From germline, CDR1 is SGHDN and CDR2 FVKESK. The CDR3 sequence is 17 residues long. The CDR3 reads CASSLLFSGREEETQYF. The CDR3 bases are TGTGCCAGCAGCCTTCTCTTTAGCGGGAGGGAAGAAGAGACCCAGTACTTC. The entire variable domain, with the rest obtained from reference TRBV14 and TRBJ2-5, is as follows: EAGVTQFPSHSVIEKGQTVTLRCDPISGHDNLYWYRRVMGKEIKFLLHFVKESKQDESGMPNNRFLAERTGGTYSTLKVQPAELEDSGVYFCASSLLFSGREEETQYFGPGTRLLVL.

This sequence joins TRBV4-3 and TRBJ1-5; D gene uncertain. This CDR3 region has 14 residues. CDR1 and CDR2 (germline): LGHNA, YSLEER. Trimming stripped 0 bases from V and 11 bases from J, with 14 bases between. The CDR3 loop is CASSQDDGIGSQHF. The CDR3 DNA reads TGCGCCAGCAGCCAAGATGACGGGATCGGGTCCCAGCATTTT.

V usage is TRBV11-3 and J usage is TRBJ2-1; 9 bases line up with TRBD1. Germline V CDR1 and CDR2: SGHNT, YENEEA. The trim removed 5 bases at V and 9 bases at J, leaving 11 bases unmatched. CDR3 length equals 15 residues. This CDR3 is CASSRPGTGSSEQFF. CDR3 bases: TGTGCCAGCAGCCGCCCCGGGACAGGGTCGAGTGAGCAGTTCTTC.

This chain uses TRBV9 with TRBJ2-3; 9 nucleotides align to TRBD1. The CDR3 has 16 amino acids. V shed 0 bases and J 2 bases; nucleotides not matched to a gene: 4. CDR1 and CDR2 (germline): SGDLS, YYNGEE. The CDR3, as DNA: TGTGCCAGCAGCGTAGAGGGACAGGGACCCACAGATACGCAGTATTTT. Translation gives CASSVEGQGPTDTQYF.